Presented here are 21 T cell receptor beta chains from one specimen sequenced in a study of T cells after yellow fever vaccination. TCRdb processed the 5' RACE reads anew with MiXCR; each CDR3 protein has one entry. The sample yields 450,000 to 600,000 distinct CDR3 sequences, about 17% seen once. Here the sequenced sample was PBMCs, taken 5 to 6 days after the first yellow fever vaccination. The receptors shown here come from a man aged 18 to 29 who received the YFV17D yellow fever vaccine.

Only a few counts were recorded for this clonotype. The chain joins TRBV15 to TRBJ1-6; TRBD1 aligns across 8 bases. Looked up from germline, CDR1 is LNHNV and CDR2 is YYDKDF (reference sequence). This CDR3 contains 16 residues. Trimming took 3 bases from V and 8 from J; bases not matched to a gene: 9. The chain's CDR3 is CATSRDGTGFDSPLHF. The CDR3 DNA is TGTGCCACCAGCAGGGATGGGACAGGATTTGATTCACCCCTCCACTTT.

The chain links TRBV20-1 to TRBJ2-7; D call uncertain. Germline CDR1 and CDR2: DFQATT and SNEGSKA (reference sequence). The CDR3 is made up of 11 amino acids. V lost 5 bases and J lost 3, with 8 bases in between. As DNA, the CDR3 is TGCAGTGCTGCGAAGGGCTACGAGCAGTACGTC. This sequence encodes CSAAKGYEQYV.

This sequence joins TRBV9 and TRBJ1-2, with D hard to call. Per the germline V gene, CDR1 is SGDLS and CDR2 is YYNGEE. This CDR3 is built from 14 residues. The V and J ends lost 0 bases and 7 bases respectively, with 13 bases between them. The CDR3 reads CASSVDEGSAGYTF. The CDR3 coding sequence is TGTGCCAGCAGCGTAGATGAGGGTAGTGCTGGCTACACCTTC.

This clonotype was seen only once. This rearrangement joins TRBV7-9 to TRBJ1-1; 8 bases fit TRBD1. Germline-derived CDR1 and CDR2 are SEHNR and FQNEAQ (reference sequence). Trimming at V came to 11 bases and at J to 4 bases, leaving 9 bases not matched to a gene. This CDR3 is 13 amino acids long. CDR3 DNA sequence: TGTGCCGGCCGGACAGGGCAAGGCACTGAAGCTTTCTTT. Amino acid sequence: CAGRTGQGTEAFF. Supplemented by reference TRBV7-9 and TRBJ1-1, the full variable domain reads DTGVSQNPRHKITKRGQNVTFRCDPISEHNRLYWYRQTLGQGPEFLTYFQNEAQLEKSRLLSDRFSAERPKGSFSTLEIQRTEQGDSAMYLCAGRTGQGTEAFFGQGTRLTVV.

This chain uses TRBV20-1 with TRBJ1-1, with unresolved D. V gave up 8 bases and J gave up 1 base, with 8 bases separating them. The CDR3 is 11 residues long. Looked up from germline, CDR1 is DFQATT and CDR2 is SNEGSKA (reference sequence). The CDR3 region is CSYGRNTEAFF. The CDR3 bases are TGCAGTTATGGGCGGAACACTGAAGCTTTCTTT.

This sequence joins TRBV6-1 and TRBJ2-3, with D possibly TRBD2 on 6 matching bases. With 5 bases removed from V and 3 bases from J, the gap between germline ends came to 18 bases. In germline, CDR1 is MNHNS, CDR2 SASEGT. This CDR3 region has 16 residues. The CDR3 sequence is CASSKLTRGGTDTQYF. The CDR3 bases are TGTGCCAGCAGTAAATTGACTAGAGGAGGTACAGATACGCAGTATTTT.

The J gene is TRBJ2-7, the V gene TRBV15; D may be TRBD2 (6 bases). Germline lookup yields CDR1 LNHNV and CDR2 YYDKDF (reference sequence). This CDR3 has 13 amino acids. Trimming left V 0 bases short and J 6 bases short, with 9 bases between. In DNA form, the CDR3 reads TGTGCCACCAGCAGAGAGACTAGGGTCGAGCAGTACTTC. This encodes CATSRETRVEQYF.

The chain is built from TRBV5-1 and TRBJ1-4; no firm D call. Looked up from germline, CDR1 is SGHRS and CDR2 is YFSETQ. The V end was cut by 0 bases, the J end by 6 bases, with 9 bases between. The CDR3 extends over 14 amino acids. The DNA for the CDR3 is TGCGCCAGCAGCTTGGCTCGACACGATGAAAAACTGTTTTTT. As protein: CASSLARHDEKLFF.

The gene calls are TRBV5-1 and TRBJ2-7; no clear D gene. Germline CDR1 SGHRS, CDR2 YFSETQ. This CDR3 contains 15 residues. V lost 0 bases and J lost 6, with 16 bases in between. The CDR3 DNA reads TGCGCCAGCAGCTTGGAAGGACCGCGCTTAGCCGAGCAGTACTTC. Residues: CASSLEGPRLAEQYF.

This clonotype has only a few counts. The chain couples TRBV4-1 to TRBJ2-3, with 7 bases matching TRBD2. Germline V gene data show CDR1 as MGHRA and CDR2 as YSYEKL. Trimming took 2 bases from V and 9 from J; bases not matched to a gene: 8. The CDR3 is made up of 14 amino acids. The CDR3, as DNA: TGCGCCAGCAGCCAACCACGGGGGGTGATGACGCAGTATTTT. It translates to CASSQPRGVMTQYF.

This clonotype was observed a few times. The chain carries TRBV5-4 and TRBJ2-1; D may match TRBD1 or TRBD2 (5 bases each). The CDR3 runs to 14 residues. CDR1 is SGHNT and CDR2 is YYREEE in the germline V gene (reference sequence). V was trimmed by 4 bases and J by 5 bases, leaving 13 bases between them. The CDR3 is CASSRTGTNNEQFF. CDR3 bases: TGTGCCAGCAGCCGCACCGGGACGAACAATGAGCAGTTCTTC.

This clonotype was seen a handful of times. The chain uses TRBV11-2 and TRBJ2-7; unclear D gene. The ends were cut back, 3 bases at V and 5 bases at J, with 5 bases in the middle. CDR1 is SGHAT and CDR2 is FQNNGV in the germline V gene. The CDR3 covers 11 residues. CDR3 DNA sequence: TGTGCCAGCAGCTTTTTAAACGAGCAGTACTTC. Its protein product is CASSFLNEQYF.

This clonotype appeared a few times. The rearrangement links TRBV2 to TRBJ1-2; 12 positions agree with TRBD1. The V gene's germline CDR1 is SNHLY and CDR2 FYNNEI. The ends lost 5 bases at V and 8 bases at J; junction bases unmatched: 12. The CDR3 sequence is 16 residues long. CDR3 coding DNA: TGTGCCAGCAGTCATTATCCGGGACAGGGGGCAGAAGGCTACACCTTC. Translation: CASSHYPGQGAEGYTF. The variable domain in full, completed from reference TRBV2 and TRBJ1-2, reads EPEVTQTPSHQVTQMGQEVILRCVPISNHLYFYWYRQILGQKVEFLVSFYNNEISEKSEIFDDQFSVERPDGSNFTLKIRSTKLEDSAMYFCASSHYPGQGAEGYTFGSGTRLTVV.

The chain employs TRBV5-1 and TRBJ2-1; tentatively, D is TRBD2 (6 bases). Germline CDR1 and CDR2: SGHRS and YFSETQ. Trimming shortened V by 3 bases and J by 0 bases, and 7 bases separated the two germline ends. This CDR3 is built from 14 residues. This CDR3 reads CASSSGASYNEQFF. The DNA of the CDR3 is TGCGCCAGCAGCTCGGGAGCCTCCTACAATGAGCAGTTCTTC. The full variable domain, its missing parts supplied by reference TRBV5-1 and TRBJ2-1, is KAGVTQTPRYLIKTRGQQVTLSCSPISGHRSVSWYQQTPGQGLQFLFEYFSETQRNKGNFPGRFSGRQFSNSRSEMNVSTLELGDSALYLCASSSGASYNEQFFGPGTRLTVL.

This clonotype was counted many times. The CDR3: CASSTRTSTDTQYF. The CDR3 DNA reads TGTGCCAGCAGCACGCGAACTAGCACAGATACGCAGTATTTT. The chain employs TRBV7-6 and TRBJ2-3; unclear D gene. V was shortened by 5 bases and J by 0 bases, with 9 bases between the two germline ends. The CDR3 covers 14 residues. Per the germline V gene, CDR1 is SGHVS and CDR2 is FNYEAQ. The full variable domain, its missing parts supplied by reference TRBV7-6 and TRBJ2-3, is GAGVSQSPRYKVTKRGQDVALRCDPISGHVSLYWYRQALGQGPEFLTYFNYEAQQDKSGLPNDRFSAERPEGSISTLTIQRTEQRDSAMYRCASSTRTSTDTQYFGPGTRLTVL.

This clonotype was counted a few times. V is TRBV9 and J is TRBJ1-5; TRBD1 agrees at 7 bases. Germline CDR1 and CDR2: SGDLS and YYNGEE. This CDR3 region has 15 residues. The V and J ends lost 3 bases and 3 bases, in that order; junction bases with no gene match: 6. CDR3 coding DNA: TGTGCCAGCAGCGCCGACGGGACAGCCAATCAGCCCCAGCATTTT. Its translation is CASSADGTANQPQHF. Combining the CDR3 with reference TRBV9 and TRBJ1-5 gives the whole variable domain DSGVTQTPKHLITATGQRVTLRCSPRSGDLSVYWYQQSLDQGLQFLIQYYNGEERAKGNILERFSAQQFPDLHSELNLSSLELGDSALYFCASSADGTANQPQHFGDGTRLSIL.

The sample holds a few counts of this clonotype. The chain recombines TRBV20-1 with TRBJ1-3; D is undetermined. Trimming removed 5 bases at V and 5 bases at J, with 13 bases between. The CDR3 runs to 13 residues. Germline CDR1 is DFQATT and CDR2 is SNEGSKA (reference sequence). The CDR3 DNA reads as TGCAGTGCTCAGGACTCAATCCGAAACACCATATATTTT. Translation gives CSAQDSIRNTIYF.

This clonotype was seen only a few times. This chain links TRBV20-1 with TRBJ2-7, with a possible D match to TRBD1 (7 bases). V lost 3 bases, J lost 4 bases, and 10 bases lay in between. The germline V gene encodes CDR1 DFQATT and CDR2 SNEGSKA (reference sequence). The CDR3 is made up of 12 amino acids. In nucleotides, the CDR3 is TGCAGTGCTAGCGGGGGACAGTACGAGCAGTACTTC. It codes for CSASGGQYEQYF.

The gene calls are TRBV19 and TRBJ2-5, with D hard to call. The germline V gene encodes CDR1 LNHDA and CDR2 SQIVND (reference sequence). Trimming pared 3 bases from V and 4 bases from J, leaving 9 bases between. CDR3 size: 13 residues. The CDR3 DNA is TGTGCCAGTAGTATTTCCCACCTAGAGACCCAGTACTTC. Translated: CASSISHLETQYF.

This chain uses TRBV19 with TRBJ2-7; 8 bases fit TRBD1. The CDR3 length is 16 residues. V gave up 4 bases and J gave up 0 bases; unmatched junction bases: 8. Germline CDR1 is LNHDA and CDR2 is SQIVND (reference sequence). The CDR3 sequence: CASSTRGQGSSYEQYF. CDR3 bases: TGTGCCAGTAGTACCCGCGGACAGGGAAGCTCCTACGAGCAGTACTTC.

The sample holds a few counts of this clonotype. This chain connects TRBV6-5 to TRBJ2-4; D ambiguous. The germline CDR1 and CDR2 sequences are MNHEY and SVGAGI. This CDR3 has 14 amino acids. V gave up 0 bases and J gave up 6 bases, with 9 bases separating them. The CDR3 reads CASSYSDFPNIQYF. The CDR3 bases are TGTGCCAGCAGTTACTCGGATTTCCCAAACATTCAGTACTTC.